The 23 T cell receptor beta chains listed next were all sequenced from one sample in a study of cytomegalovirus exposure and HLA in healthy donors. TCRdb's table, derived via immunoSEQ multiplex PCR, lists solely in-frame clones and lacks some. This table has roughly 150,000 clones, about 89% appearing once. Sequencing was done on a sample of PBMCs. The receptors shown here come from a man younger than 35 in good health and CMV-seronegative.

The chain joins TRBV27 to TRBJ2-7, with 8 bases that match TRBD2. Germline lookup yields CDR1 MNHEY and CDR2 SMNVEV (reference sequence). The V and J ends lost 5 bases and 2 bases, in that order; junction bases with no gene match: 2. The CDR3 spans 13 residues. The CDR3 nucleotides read TGTGCCAGCAGTCCCGGGGGGGCCTACGAGCAGTACTTC. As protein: CASSPGGAYEQYF.

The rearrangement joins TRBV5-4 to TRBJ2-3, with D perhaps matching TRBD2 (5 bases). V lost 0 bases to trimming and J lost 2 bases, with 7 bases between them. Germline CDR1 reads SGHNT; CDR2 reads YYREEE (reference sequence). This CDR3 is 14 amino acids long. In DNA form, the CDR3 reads TGTGCCAGCAGCTTGGGGGGAGCCACAGATACGCAGTATTTT. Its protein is CASSLGGATDTQYF.

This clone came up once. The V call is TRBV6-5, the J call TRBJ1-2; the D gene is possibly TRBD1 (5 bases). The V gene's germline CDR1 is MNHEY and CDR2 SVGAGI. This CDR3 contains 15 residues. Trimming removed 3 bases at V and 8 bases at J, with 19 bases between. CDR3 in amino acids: CASSYHIQALGGYTF. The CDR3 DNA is TGTGCCAGCAGTTATCACATACAGGCCCTGGGGGGCTACACCTTC.

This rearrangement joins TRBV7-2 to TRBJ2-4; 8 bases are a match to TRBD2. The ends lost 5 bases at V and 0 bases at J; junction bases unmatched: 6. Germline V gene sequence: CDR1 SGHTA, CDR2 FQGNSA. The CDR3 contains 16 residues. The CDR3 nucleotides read TGTGCCAGCAGCCTATATAGCGGGGTAGCCAAAAACATTCAGTACTTC. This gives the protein CASSLYSGVAKNIQYF.

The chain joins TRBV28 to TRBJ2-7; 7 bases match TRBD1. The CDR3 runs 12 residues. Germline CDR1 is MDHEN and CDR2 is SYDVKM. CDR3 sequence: CASSSTTTGNIV. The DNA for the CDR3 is TGTGCCAGCAGTTCGACGACGACAGGGAATATCGTC.

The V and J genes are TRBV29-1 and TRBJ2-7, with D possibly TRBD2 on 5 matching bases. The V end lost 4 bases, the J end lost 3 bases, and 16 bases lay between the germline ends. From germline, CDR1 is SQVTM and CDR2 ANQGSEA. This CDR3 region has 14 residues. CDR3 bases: TGCAGCGTTGGGACGGTGGTGGGGAGCTACGAGCAGTACTTC. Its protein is CSVGTVVGSYEQYF.

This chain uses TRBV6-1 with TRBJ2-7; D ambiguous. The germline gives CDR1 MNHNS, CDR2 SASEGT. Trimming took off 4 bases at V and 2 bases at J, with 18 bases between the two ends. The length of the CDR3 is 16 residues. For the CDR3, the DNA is TGTGCCAGCAGTGCATACAGAAGCCCGAAGACCTACGAGCAGTACGTC. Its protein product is CASSAYRSPKTYEQYV.

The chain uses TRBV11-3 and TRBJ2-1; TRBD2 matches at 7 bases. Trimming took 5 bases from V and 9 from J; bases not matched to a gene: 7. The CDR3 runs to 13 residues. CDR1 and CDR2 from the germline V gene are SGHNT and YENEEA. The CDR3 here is CASSGREQGEQFF. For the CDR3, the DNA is TGTGCCAGCAGCGGGAGGGAGCAGGGTGAGCAGTTCTTC.

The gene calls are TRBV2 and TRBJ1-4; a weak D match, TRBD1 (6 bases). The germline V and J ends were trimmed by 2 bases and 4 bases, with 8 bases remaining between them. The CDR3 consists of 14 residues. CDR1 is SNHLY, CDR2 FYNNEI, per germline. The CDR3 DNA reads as TGTGCCAGCAGTGAATGGACAGATAATGAAAAACTGTTTTTT. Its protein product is CASSEWTDNEKLFF.

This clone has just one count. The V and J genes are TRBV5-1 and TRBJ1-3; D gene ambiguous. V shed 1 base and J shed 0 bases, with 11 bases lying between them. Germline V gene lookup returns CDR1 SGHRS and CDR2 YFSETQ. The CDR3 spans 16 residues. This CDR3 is CASSLIDKSSGNTIYF. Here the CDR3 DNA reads TGCGCCAGCAGCTTGATCGACAAGAGCTCTGGAAACACCATATATTTT.

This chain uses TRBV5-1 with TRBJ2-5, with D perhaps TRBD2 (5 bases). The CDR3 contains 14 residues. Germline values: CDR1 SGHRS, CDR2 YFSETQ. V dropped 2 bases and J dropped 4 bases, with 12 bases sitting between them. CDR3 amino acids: CASSFSGVRETQYF. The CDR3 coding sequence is TGCGCCAGCAGCTTCTCCGGGGTGAGAGAGACCCAGTACTTC.

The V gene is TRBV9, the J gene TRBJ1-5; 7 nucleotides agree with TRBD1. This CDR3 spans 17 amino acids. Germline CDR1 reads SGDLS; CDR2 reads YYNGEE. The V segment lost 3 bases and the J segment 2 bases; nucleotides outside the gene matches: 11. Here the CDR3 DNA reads TGTGCCAGCAGCGAGGGGGACAGCATTATGGGCAATCAGCCCCAGCATTTT. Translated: CASSEGDSIMGNQPQHF.

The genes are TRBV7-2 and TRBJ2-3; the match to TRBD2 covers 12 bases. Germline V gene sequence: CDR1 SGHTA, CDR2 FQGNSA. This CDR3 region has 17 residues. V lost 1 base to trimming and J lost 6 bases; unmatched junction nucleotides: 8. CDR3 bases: TGTGCCAGCAGCTTAGGCCTAGCGGGAGGGCCGCTCGATACGCAGTATTTT. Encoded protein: CASSLGLAGGPLDTQYF.

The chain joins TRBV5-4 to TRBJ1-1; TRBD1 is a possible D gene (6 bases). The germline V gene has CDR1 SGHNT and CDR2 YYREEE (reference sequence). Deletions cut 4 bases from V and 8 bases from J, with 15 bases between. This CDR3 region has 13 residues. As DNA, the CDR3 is TGTGCCAGCAGCGCCGGACAGCAGCCCGAAGCTTTCTTT. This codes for CASSAGQQPEAFF.

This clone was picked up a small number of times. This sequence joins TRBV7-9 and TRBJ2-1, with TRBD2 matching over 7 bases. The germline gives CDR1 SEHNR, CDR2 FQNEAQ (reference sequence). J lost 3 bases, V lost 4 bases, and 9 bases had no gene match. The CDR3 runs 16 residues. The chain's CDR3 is CASSSPIAGDYNEQFF. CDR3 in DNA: TGTGCCAGCAGCTCCCCCATAGCGGGCGACTACAATGAGCAGTTCTTC.

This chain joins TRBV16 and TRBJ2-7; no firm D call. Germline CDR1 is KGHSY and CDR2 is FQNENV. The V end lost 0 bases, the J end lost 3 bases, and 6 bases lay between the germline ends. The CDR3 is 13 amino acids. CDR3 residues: CASSQSSNYEQYV. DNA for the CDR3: TGTGCCAGCAGCCAATCGAGCAACTACGAGCAGTACGTC.

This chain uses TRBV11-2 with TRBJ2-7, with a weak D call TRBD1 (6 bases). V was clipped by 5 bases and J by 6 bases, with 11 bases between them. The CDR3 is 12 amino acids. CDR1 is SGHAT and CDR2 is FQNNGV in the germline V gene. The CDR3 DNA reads TGTGCCAGCAGCGATACAGGGCGCGAGCAGTACTTC. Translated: CASSDTGREQYF.

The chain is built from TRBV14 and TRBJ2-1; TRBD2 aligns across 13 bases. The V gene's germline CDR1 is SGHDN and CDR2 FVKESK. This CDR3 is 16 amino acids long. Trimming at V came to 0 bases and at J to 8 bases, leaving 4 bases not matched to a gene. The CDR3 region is CASSQEGTSGNYEQFF. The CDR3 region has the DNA TGTGCCAGCAGCCAAGAAGGGACTAGCGGGAACTATGAGCAGTTCTTC.

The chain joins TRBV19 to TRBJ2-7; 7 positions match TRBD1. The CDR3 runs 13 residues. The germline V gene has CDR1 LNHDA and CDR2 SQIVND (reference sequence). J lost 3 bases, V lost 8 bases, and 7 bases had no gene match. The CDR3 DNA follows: TGTGCCAGTCAACGGGACAGCAACTACGAGCAGTACTTC. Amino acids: CASQRDSNYEQYF.

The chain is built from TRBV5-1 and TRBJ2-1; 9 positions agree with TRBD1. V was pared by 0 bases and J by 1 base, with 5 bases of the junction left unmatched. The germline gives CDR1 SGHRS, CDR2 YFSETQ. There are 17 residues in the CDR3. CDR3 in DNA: TGCGCCAGCAGCTTGGACAGACAGGGGGGTTCCTACAATGAGCAGTTCTTC. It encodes CASSLDRQGGSYNEQFF.

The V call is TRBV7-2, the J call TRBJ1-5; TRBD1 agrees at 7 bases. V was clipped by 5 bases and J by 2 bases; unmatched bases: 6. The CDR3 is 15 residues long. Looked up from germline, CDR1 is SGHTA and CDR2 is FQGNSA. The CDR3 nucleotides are TGTGCCAGCAGCCCCGGGACAGTCGGCAATCAGCCCCAGCATTTT. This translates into CASSPGTVGNQPQHF. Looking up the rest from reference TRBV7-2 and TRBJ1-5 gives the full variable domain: GAGVSQSPSNKVTEKGKDVELRCDPISGHTALYWYRQSLGQGLEFLIYFQGNSAPDKSGLPSDRFSAERTGGSVSTLTIQRTQQEDSAVYLCASSPGTVGNQPQHFGDGTRLSIL.

CDR3 in DNA: TGTGCCAGCTCAAAGACAGGGATTCGGGGGTTAGGGAATTCACCCCTCCACTTT. This translates into CASSKTGIRGLGNSPLHF. This chain uses TRBV9 with TRBJ1-6, with 7 bases aligning to TRBD1. Germline loops: CDR1 SGDLS, CDR2 YYNGEE. With V trimmed by 7 bases and J by 7 bases, 20 bases remained unmatched. The CDR3 is 18 residues long. Looking up the rest from reference TRBV9 and TRBJ1-6 gives the full variable domain: DSGVTQTPKHLITATGQRVTLRCSPRSGDLSVYWYQQSLDQGLQFLIQYYNGEERAKGNILERFSAQQFPDLHSELNLSSLELGDSALYFCASSKTGIRGLGNSPLHFGNGTRLTVT.

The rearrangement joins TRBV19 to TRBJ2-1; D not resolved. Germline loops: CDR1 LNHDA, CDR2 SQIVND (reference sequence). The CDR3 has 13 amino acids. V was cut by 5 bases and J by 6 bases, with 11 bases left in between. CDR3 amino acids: CASSALLPNEQFF. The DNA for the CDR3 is TGTGCCAGTAGTGCCTTACTGCCCAATGAGCAGTTCTTC.